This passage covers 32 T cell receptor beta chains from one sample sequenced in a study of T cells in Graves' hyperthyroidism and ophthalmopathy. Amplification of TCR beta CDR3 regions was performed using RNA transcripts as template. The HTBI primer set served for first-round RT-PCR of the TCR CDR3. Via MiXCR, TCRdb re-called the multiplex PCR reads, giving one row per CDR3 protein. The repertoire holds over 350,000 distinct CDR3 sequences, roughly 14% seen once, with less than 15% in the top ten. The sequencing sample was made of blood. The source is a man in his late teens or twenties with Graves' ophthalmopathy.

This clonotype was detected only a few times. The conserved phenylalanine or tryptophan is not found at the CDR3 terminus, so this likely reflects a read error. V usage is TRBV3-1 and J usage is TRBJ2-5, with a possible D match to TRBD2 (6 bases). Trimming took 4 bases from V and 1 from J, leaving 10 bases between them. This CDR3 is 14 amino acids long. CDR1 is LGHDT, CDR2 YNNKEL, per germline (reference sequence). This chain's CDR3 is CASSPPGVQETQYL. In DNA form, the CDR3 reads TGTGCCAGCAGCCCACCGGGGGTCCAAGAGACCCAGTACCTC.

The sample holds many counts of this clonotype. This CDR3 is CSATEAGLGDTQYF. DNA of the CDR3: TGCAGTGCGACAGAGGCTGGGTTAGGAGATACGCAGTATTTT. V gene TRBV20-1 combines with J gene TRBJ2-3; TRBD1 might be the D (5 bases). CDR1 DFQATT and CDR2 SNEGSKA come from the germline V gene (reference sequence). The CDR3 runs 14 residues. Trimming stripped 6 bases from V and 5 bases from J, with 18 bases between.

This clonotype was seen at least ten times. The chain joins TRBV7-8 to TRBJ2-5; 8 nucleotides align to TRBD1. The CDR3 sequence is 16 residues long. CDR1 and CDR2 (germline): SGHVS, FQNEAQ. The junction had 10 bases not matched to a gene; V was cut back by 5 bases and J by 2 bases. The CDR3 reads CASSKTGTGEQETQYF. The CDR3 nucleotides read TGTGCCAGCAGCAAAACCGGGACAGGCGAACAAGAGACCCAGTACTTC.

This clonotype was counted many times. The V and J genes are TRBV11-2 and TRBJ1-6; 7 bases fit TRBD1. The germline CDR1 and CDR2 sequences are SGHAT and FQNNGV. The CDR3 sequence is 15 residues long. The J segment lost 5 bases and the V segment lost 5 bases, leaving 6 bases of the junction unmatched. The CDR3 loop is CASSRTGQNNSPLHF. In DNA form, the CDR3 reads TGTGCCAGCAGCCGTACGGGACAGAATAATTCACCCCTCCACTTT. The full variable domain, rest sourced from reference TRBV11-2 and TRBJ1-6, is EAGVAQSPRYKIIEKRQSVAFWCNPISGHATLYWYQQILGQGPKLLIQFQNNGVVDDSQLPKDRFSAERLKGVDSTLKIQPAKLEDSAVYLCASSRTGQNNSPLHFGNGTRLTVT.

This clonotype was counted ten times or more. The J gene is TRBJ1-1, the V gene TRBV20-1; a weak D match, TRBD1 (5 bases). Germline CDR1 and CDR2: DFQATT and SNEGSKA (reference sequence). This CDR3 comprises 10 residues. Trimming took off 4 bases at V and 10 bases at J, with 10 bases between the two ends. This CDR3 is CSAIRQRAFF. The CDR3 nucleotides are TGCAGTGCTATCAGACAGAGAGCTTTCTTT.

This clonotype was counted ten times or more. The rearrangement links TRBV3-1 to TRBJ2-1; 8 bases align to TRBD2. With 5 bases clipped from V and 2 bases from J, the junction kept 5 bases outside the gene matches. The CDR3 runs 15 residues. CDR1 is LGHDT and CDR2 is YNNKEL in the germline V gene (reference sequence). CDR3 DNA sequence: TGTGCCAGCAGCTATAGCGGGAACACCTACAATGAGCAGTTCTTC. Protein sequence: CASSYSGNTYNEQFF.

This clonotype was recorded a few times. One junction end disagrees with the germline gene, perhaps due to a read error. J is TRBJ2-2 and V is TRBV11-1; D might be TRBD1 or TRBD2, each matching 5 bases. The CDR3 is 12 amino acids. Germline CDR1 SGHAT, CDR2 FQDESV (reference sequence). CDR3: CANSRGAGELFF. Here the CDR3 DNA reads TGTGCCAACAGCCGAGGGGCCGGGGAGCTGTTTTTT.

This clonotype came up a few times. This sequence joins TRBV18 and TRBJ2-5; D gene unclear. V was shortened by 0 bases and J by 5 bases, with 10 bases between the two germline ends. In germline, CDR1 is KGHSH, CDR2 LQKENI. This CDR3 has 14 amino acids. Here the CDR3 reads CASSPPGYGETQYF. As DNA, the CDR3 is TGTGCCAGCTCACCACCCGGGTATGGTGAGACCCAGTACTTC.

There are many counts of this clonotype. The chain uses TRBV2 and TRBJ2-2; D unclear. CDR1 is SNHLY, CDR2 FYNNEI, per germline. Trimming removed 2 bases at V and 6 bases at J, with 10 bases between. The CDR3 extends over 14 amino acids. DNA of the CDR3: TGTGCCAGCAGTGAAACCTCAAGGTCCGGGGAGCTGTTTTTT. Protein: CASSETSRSGELFF. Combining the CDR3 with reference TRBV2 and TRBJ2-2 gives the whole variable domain EPEVTQTPSHQVTQMGQEVILRCVPISNHLYFYWYRQILGQKVEFLVSFYNNEISEKSEIFDDQFSVERPDGSNFTLKIRSTKLEDSAMYFCASSETSRSGELFFGEGSRLTVL.

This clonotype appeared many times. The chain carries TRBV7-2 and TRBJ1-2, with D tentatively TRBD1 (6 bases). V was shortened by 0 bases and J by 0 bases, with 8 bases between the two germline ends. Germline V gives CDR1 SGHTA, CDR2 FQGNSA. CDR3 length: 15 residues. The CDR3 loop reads CASSLAGQSNYGYTF. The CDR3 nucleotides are TGTGCCAGCAGCTTAGCCGGACAGTCTAACTATGGCTACACCTTC.

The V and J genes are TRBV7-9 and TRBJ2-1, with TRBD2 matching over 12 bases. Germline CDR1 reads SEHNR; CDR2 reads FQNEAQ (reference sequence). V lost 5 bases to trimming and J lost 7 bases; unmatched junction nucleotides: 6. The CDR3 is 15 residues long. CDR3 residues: CASSPGLAGLNEQFF. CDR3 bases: TGTGCCAGCAGCCCGGGACTAGCGGGTTTAAATGAGCAGTTCTTC.

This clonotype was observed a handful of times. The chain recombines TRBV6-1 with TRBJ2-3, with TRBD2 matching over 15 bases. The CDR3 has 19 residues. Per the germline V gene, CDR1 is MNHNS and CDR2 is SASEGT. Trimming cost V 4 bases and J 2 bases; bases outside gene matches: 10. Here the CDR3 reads CASSGGTSGGLVTTDTQYF. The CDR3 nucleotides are TGTGCCAGCAGTGGCGGGACTAGCGGGGGGCTTGTCACCACAGATACGCAGTATTTT.

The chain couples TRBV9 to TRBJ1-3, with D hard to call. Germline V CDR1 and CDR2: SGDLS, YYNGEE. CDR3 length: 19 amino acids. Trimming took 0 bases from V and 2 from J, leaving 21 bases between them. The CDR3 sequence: CASSVEVMLEGVPGNTIYF. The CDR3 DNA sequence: TGTGCCAGCAGCGTAGAAGTAATGTTGGAGGGTGTCCCTGGAAACACCATATATTTT. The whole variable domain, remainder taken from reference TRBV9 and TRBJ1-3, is DSGVTQTPKHLITATGQRVTLRCSPRSGDLSVYWYQQSLDQGLQFLIQYYNGEERAKGNILERFSAQQFPDLHSELNLSSLELGDSALYFCASSVEVMLEGVPGNTIYFGEGSWLTVV.

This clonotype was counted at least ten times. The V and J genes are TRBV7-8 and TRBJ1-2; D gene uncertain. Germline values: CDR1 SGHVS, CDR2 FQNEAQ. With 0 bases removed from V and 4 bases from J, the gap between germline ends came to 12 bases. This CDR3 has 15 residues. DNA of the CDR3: TGTGCCAGCAGCTTAGCGCCGGGATCCAGCTATGGCTACACCTTC. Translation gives CASSLAPGSSYGYTF. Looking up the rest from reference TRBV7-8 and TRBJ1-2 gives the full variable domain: GAGVSQSPRYKVAKRGQDVALRCDPISGHVSLFWYQQALGQGPEFLTYFQNEAQLDKSGLPSDRFFAERPEGSVSTLKIQRTQQEDSAVYLCASSLAPGSSYGYTFGSGTRLTVV.

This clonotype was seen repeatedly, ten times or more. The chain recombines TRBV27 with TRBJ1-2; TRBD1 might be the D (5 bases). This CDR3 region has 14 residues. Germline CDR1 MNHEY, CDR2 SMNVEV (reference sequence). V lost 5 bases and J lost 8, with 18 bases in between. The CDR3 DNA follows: TGTGCCAGCAGTCGGGACGGCCCTCGGGGAGGCTACACCTTC. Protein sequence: CASSRDGPRGGYTF.

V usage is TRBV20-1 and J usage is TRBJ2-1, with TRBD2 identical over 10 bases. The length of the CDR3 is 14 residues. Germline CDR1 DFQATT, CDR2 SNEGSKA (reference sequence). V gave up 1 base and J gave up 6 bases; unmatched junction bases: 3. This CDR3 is CSARVVAGGNEQFF. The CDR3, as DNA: TGCAGTGCTAGAGTGGTAGCGGGGGGCAATGAGCAGTTCTTC.

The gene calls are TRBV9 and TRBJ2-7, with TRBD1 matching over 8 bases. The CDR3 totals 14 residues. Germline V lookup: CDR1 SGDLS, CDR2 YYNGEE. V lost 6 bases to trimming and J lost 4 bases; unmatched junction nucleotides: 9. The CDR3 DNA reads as TGTGCCAGCAACCCTACAGGGGGGCTATACGAGCAGTACTTC. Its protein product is CASNPTGGLYEQYF.

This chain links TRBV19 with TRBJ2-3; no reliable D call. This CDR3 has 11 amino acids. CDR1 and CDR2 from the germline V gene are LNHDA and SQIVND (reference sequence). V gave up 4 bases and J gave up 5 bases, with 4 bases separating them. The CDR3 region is CASSTGDTQYF. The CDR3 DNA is TGTGCCAGTAGTACCGGAGATACGCAGTATTTT.

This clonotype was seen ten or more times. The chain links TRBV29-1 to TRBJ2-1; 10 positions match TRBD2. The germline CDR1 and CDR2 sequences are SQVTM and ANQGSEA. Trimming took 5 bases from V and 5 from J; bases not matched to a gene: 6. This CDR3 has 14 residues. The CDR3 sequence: CSVIGLAENNEQFF. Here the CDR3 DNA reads TGCAGCGTTATAGGACTAGCGGAAAACAATGAGCAGTTCTTC.

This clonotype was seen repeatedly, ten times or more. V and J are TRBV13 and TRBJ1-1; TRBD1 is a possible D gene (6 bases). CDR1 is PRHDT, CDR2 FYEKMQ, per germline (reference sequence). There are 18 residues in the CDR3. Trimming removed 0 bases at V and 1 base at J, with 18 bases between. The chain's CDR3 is CASSLGRTVVVENTEAFF. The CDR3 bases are TGTGCCAGCAGCTTAGGTCGGACAGTGGTTGTGGAGAACACTGAAGCTTTCTTT.

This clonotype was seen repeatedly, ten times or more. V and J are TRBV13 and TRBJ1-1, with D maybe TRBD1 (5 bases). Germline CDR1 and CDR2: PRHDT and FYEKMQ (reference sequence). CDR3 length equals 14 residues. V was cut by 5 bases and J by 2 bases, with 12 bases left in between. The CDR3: CASSPGTINTEAFF. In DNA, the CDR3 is TGTGCCAGCAGCCCAGGGACTATCAACACTGAAGCTTTCTTT.

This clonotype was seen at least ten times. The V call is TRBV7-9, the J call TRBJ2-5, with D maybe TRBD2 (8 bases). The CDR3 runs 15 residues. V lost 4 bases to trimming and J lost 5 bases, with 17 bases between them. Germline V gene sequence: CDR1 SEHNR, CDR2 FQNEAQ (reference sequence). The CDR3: CASSSWDRLAETQYF. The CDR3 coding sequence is TGTGCCAGCAGCTCTTGGGACAGACTAGCGGAGACCCAGTACTTC.

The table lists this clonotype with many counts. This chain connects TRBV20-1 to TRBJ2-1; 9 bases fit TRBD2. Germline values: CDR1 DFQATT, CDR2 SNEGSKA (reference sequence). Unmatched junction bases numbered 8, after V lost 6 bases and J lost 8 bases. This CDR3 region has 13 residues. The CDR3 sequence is CSALAGVLDEQFF. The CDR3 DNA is TGCAGTGCGTTAGCGGGAGTTCTCGATGAGCAGTTCTTC.

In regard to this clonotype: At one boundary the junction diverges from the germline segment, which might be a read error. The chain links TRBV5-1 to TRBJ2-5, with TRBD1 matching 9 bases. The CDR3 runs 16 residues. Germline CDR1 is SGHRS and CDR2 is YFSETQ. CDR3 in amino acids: CASSLGGTGYQETQYF. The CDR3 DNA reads TGTGCCAGCAGCTTGGGGGGGACAGGGTACCAAGAGACCCAGTACTTC.

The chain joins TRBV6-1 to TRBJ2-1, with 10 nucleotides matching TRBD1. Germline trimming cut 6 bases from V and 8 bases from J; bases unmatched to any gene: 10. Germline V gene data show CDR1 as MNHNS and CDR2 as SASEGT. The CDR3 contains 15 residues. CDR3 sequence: CASSPRQGATDEQFF. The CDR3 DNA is TGTGCCAGCAGCCCAAGACAGGGGGCGACGGATGAGCAGTTCTTC.

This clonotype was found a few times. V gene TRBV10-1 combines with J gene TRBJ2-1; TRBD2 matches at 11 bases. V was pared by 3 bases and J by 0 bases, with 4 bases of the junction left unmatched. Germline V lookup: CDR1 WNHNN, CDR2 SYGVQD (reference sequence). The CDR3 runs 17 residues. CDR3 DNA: TGCGCCAGCAGTGATCCGACTAGCGGGGTCTCCTACAATGAGCAGTTCTTC. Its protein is CASSDPTSGVSYNEQFF.

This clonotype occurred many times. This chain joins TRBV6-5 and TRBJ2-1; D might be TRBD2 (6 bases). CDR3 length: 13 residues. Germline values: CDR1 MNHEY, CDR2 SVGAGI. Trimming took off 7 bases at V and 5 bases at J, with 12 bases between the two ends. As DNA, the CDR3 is TGTGCCAGCAACTTTCAGCGGGACAATGAGCAGTTCTTC. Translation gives CASNFQRDNEQFF.

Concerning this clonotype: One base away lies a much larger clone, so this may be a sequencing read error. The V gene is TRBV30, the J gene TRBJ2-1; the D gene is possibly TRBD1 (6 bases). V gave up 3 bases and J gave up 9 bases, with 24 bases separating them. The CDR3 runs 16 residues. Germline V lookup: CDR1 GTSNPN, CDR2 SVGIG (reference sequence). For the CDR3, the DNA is TGTGCCTGGAGACCCCTCGGAAGGACAGAGAACAGTGAGCAGTTCTTC. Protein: CAWRPLGRTENSEQFF.

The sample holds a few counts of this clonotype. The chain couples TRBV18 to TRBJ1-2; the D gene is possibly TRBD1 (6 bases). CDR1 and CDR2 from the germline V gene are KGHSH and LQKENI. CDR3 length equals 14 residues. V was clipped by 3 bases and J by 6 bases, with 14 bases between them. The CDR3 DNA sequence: TGTGCCAGCTCACCTGGGGCAGGGGAACATGGCTACACCTTC. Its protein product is CASSPGAGEHGYTF.

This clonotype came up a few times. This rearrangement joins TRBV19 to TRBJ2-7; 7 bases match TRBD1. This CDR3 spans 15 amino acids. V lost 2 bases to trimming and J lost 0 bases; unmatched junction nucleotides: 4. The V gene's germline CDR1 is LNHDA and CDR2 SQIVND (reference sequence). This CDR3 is CASSITRQGSYEQYF. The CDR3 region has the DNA TGTGCCAGTAGTATAACCCGACAGGGCTCCTACGAGCAGTACTTC.

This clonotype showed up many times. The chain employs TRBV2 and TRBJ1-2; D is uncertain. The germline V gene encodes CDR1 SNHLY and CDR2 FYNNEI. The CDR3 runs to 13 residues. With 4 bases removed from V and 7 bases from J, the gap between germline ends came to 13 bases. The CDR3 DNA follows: TGTGCCAGCAGTGTCGGCCTTGCGGGTGGCTACACCTTC. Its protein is CASSVGLAGGYTF.

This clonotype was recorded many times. CDR3 nucleotide sequence: TGTGCCAGCAGCCAAGCCGGGACTCCTGAGCAGTTCTTC. Translated: CASSQAGTPEQFF. This chain links TRBV3-1 with TRBJ2-1; TRBD2 might be the D (6 bases). V was shortened by 1 base and J by 9 bases, with 10 bases between the two germline ends. CDR3 length: 13 amino acids. In germline, CDR1 is LGHDT, CDR2 YNNKEL (reference sequence).